These 24 T cell receptor beta chains originate from one sample sequenced in a study of blood T cell repertoires in COVID-19 (dated by TCRdb to between 2020 and 2021). Receptor amplification or capture employed the immunoSEQ multiplex PCR assay. TCRdb took over this immuneACCESS table, retaining in-frame rearrangements with V and J assigned. Such tables are incomplete; in checked studies, under half of the missing clones stem from an unresolved V gene, and the remainder is unexplained. The sample data list fewer than 200,000 clones, and approximately 80% of these were observed just once. Of the sample, approximately 6.9% falls within the top ten clones. Sequencing input: peripheral blood. The receptors originated from a man aged 55 to 70 with acute or convalescent COVID-19.

This chain connects TRBV19 to TRBJ2-1; the match to TRBD2 covers 12 bases. The V gene's germline CDR1 is LNHDA and CDR2 SQIVND (reference sequence). The trim removed 6 bases at V and 8 bases at J, leaving 11 bases unmatched. CDR3 size: 16 residues. CDR3 amino acids: CASSPMTSGGIYEQFF. DNA of the CDR3: TGTGCCAGTAGCCCCATGACTAGCGGGGGTATTTATGAGCAGTTCTTC.

The rearrangement links TRBV7-2 to TRBJ2-3; TRBD2 aligns across 7 bases. The CDR3 extends over 15 amino acids. V lost 1 base, J lost 2 bases, and 3 bases stayed unmatched. Germline CDR1 SGHTA, CDR2 FQGNSA. In DNA, the CDR3 is TGTGCCAGCAGCTTAGGACTAGCTTACACAGATACGCAGTATTTT. Amino acid sequence: CASSLGLAYTDTQYF.

The chain couples TRBV29-1 to TRBJ1-3; 8 nucleotides line up with TRBD1. V shed 7 bases and J 9 bases; nucleotides not matched to a gene: 5. This CDR3 has 11 amino acids. Per the germline V gene, CDR1 is SQVTM and CDR2 is ANQGSEA. The chain's CDR3 is CSGTTGGTIYF. The DNA for the CDR3 is TGCAGCGGTACTACAGGGGGCACCATATATTTT.

This chain links TRBV7-2 with TRBJ2-2; maybe TRBD1 (6 bases). CDR1 is SGHTA and CDR2 is FQGNSA in the germline V gene. V was shortened by 5 bases and J by 2 bases, with 12 bases between the two germline ends. The CDR3 extends over 15 amino acids. The CDR3 coding sequence is TGTGCCAGCAGCGCGAAAGGGGGTAACACCGGGGAGCTGTTTTTT. It is translated as CASSAKGGNTGELFF. Variable domain in full (rest from reference TRBV7-2 and TRBJ2-2): GAGVSQSPSNKVTEKGKDVELRCDPISGHTALYWYRQSLGQGLEFLIYFQGNSAPDKSGLPSDRFSAERTGGSVSTLTIQRTQQEDSAVYLCASSAKGGNTGELFFGEGSRLTVL.

In this sample, this clone turned up once. This chain links TRBV19 with TRBJ1-2, with D uncertain. Germline V gives CDR1 LNHDA, CDR2 SQIVND (reference sequence). V lost 4 bases and J lost 5, with 11 bases in between. There are 13 residues in the CDR3. The CDR3 DNA is TGTGCCAGTAGTAAAAGAGAGAGGTATGGCTACACCTTC. This sequence encodes CASSKRERYGYTF.

The rearrangement uses TRBV15 and TRBJ1-1; D not certain. Germline V CDR1 and CDR2: LNHNV, YYDKDF (reference sequence). CDR3 length: 14 amino acids. Trimming pared 0 bases from V and 0 bases from J, leaving 5 bases between. CDR3 region: CATSRDRLNTEAFF. DNA for the CDR3: TGTGCCACCAGCAGAGACAGGTTGAACACTGAAGCTTTCTTT. Filled out from reference TRBV15 and TRBJ1-1, the complete variable domain reads DAMVIQNPRYQVTQFGKPVTLSCSQTLNHNVMYWYQQKSSQAPKLLFHYYDKDFNNEADTPDNFQSRRPNTSFCFLDIRSPGLGDTAMYLCATSRDRLNTEAFFGQGTRLTVV.

The chain carries TRBV10-2 and TRBJ2-7; 8 nucleotides line up with TRBD2. The length of the CDR3 is 16 residues. Looked up from germline, CDR1 is WSHSY and CDR2 is SAAADI. The trim removed 7 bases at V and 2 bases at J, leaving 13 bases unmatched. CDR3: CASMYLRSGTAYEQYF. The CDR3 coding sequence is TGCGCCAGCATGTACTTACGTAGCGGGACCGCCTACGAGCAGTACTTC.

The J gene is TRBJ1-2, the V gene TRBV25-1; no reliable D call. Trimming removed 1 base from V and 2 bases from J, with 8 bases in between. Germline V gene data show CDR1 as MGHDK and CDR2 as SYGVNS. CDR3 size: 14 residues. CDR3 protein: CASSEWRQNYGYTF. CDR3 nucleotides: TGTGCCAGCAGTGAATGGAGGCAGAACTATGGCTACACCTTC.

This sequence joins TRBV5-1 and TRBJ2-5, with 8 nucleotides matching TRBD1. V gave up 3 bases and J gave up 3 bases; unmatched junction bases: 10. The CDR3 has 16 amino acids. The germline V gene encodes CDR1 SGHRS and CDR2 YFSETQ. CDR3 coding DNA: TGCGCCAGCAGCTACAACCCAGGGGGCCGGGAAGAGACCCAGTACTTC. Translating it yields CASSYNPGGREETQYF.

The CDR3 nucleotides are TGTGCCAGCAGTTACGTCTCAGATCAGCCCCAGCATTTT. Protein sequence: CASSYVSDQPQHF. The rearrangement links TRBV6-2 or TRBV6-3 to TRBJ1-5, with D unclear. The CDR3 sequence is 13 residues long. Germline V gene data show CDR1 as MNHEY and CDR2 as SVGEGT. Trimming removed 2 bases at V and 5 bases at J, with 7 bases between.

V usage is TRBV4-1 and J usage is TRBJ2-3, with D maybe TRBD2 (5 bases). The germline V and J ends were trimmed by 1 base and 4 bases, with 9 bases remaining between them. Germline CDR1 reads MGHRA; CDR2 reads YSYEKL. The CDR3 has 14 residues. In nucleotides, the CDR3 is TGCGCCAGCAGCCAAGCCCAGAGGGCAGATACGCAGTATTTT. It translates to CASSQAQRADTQYF.

The chain combines TRBV9 with TRBJ1-5; D possibly corresponds to TRBD1 (5 bases). The CDR3 sequence is 14 residues long. Per the germline V gene, CDR1 is SGDLS and CDR2 is YYNGEE. The ends were cut back, 0 bases at V and 6 bases at J, with 10 bases in the middle. The DNA of the CDR3 is TGTGCCAGCAGCGTAGTAGCAGGGTTTCAGCCCCAGCATTTT. This sequence encodes CASSVVAGFQPQHF.

J is TRBJ2-7 and V is TRBV6-6; D uncertain. The V gene's germline CDR1 is MNHNY and CDR2 SVGAGI (reference sequence). The CDR3 runs 14 residues. V gave up 0 bases and J gave up 3 bases, with 9 bases separating them. For the CDR3, the DNA is TGTGCCAGCAGTTACTCGGCGGATTTCTACGAGCAGTACTTC. It codes for CASSYSADFYEQYF.

The chain couples TRBV19 to TRBJ1-2; D gene unclear. The CDR3 runs 13 residues. Per germline, CDR1 LNHDA and CDR2 SQIVND (reference sequence). V lost 4 bases and J lost 3, with 9 bases in between. The CDR3 loop is CASSTTTYYGYTF. As DNA, the CDR3 is TGTGCCAGTAGTACCACTACCTACTATGGCTACACCTTC.

A remark on this clone: An end of the junction does not agree with germline; a read error may underlie this. The chain recombines TRBV2 with TRBJ1-5; no clear D gene. This CDR3 comprises 14 residues. Germline CDR1 SNHLY, CDR2 FYNNEI. The CDR3 DNA follows: TGTGCCAGCAATGAATTGTATGGCAATCAGCCCCAGCATTTT. As protein: CASNELYGNQPQHF.

The rearrangement uses TRBV23-1 and TRBJ1-5, with a tentative D call TRBD1 (6 bases). TRBV23-1 falls under the ORF class, with uncertain function. Trimming left V 2 bases short and J 7 bases short, with 9 bases between. CDR3 length equals 13 residues. The CDR3 DNA follows: TGCGCCAGCAGTCAACGGGGACACCAGCCCCAGCATTTT. This sequence encodes CASSQRGHQPQHF.

This chain's CDR3 is CASSQEGGASVQPQHF. CDR3 bases: TGTGCCAGCAGCCAGGAGGGGGGGGCGAGTGTTCAGCCCCAGCATTTT. The chain has TRBV3-1 (or the pseudogene TRBV3-2) and TRBJ1-5; possible D gene TRBD1, 6 bases. Trimming cost V 3 bases and J 6 bases, with 18 bases left between them. Looked up from germline, CDR1 is LGHDT and CDR2 is YNNKEL (reference sequence). CDR3 length: 16 residues.

The chain links TRBV11-2 to TRBJ2-2; maybe TRBD1 (5 bases). V lost 6 bases and J lost 5, with 10 bases in between. The CDR3 runs to 13 residues. Germline CDR1 and CDR2: SGHAT and FQNNGV. CDR3 sequence (DNA): TGTGCCAGCAGGGGGCATGGGACCGGGGAGCTGTTTTTT. This gives the protein CASRGHGTGELFF.

In this sample, this clone turned up once. The chain is built from TRBV3-1 (or the pseudogene TRBV3-2) and TRBJ2-5; 7 nucleotides align to TRBD2. V lost 2 bases and J lost 2; bases outside the gene matches: 8. Germline CDR1 LGHDT, CDR2 YNNKEL (reference sequence). The CDR3 runs 16 residues. The CDR3 nucleotides read TGTGCCAGCAGCCAACCTAGCGGAGGATTTCAAGAGACCCAGTACTTC. Its protein is CASSQPSGGFQETQYF.

The chain has TRBV28 and TRBJ2-7; 8 positions agree with TRBD1. The junction had 0 bases not matched to a gene; V was cut back by 2 bases and J by 0 bases. CDR3 length equals 14 residues. Per the germline V gene, CDR1 is MDHEN and CDR2 is SYDVKM. CDR3 region: CASSLQGASYEQYF. In nucleotides, the CDR3 is TGTGCCAGCAGTTTACAGGGGGCCTCCTACGAGCAGTACTTC.

This chain links TRBV30 with TRBJ2-1, with TRBD2 matching 14 bases. CDR1 GTSNPN and CDR2 SVGIG come from the germline V gene (reference sequence). With V trimmed by 2 bases and J by 2 bases, 8 bases remained unmatched. This CDR3 comprises 18 residues. The CDR3 nucleotides are TGTGCCTGGAGTAGGGGGACTAGCGGGAGCTTCGCCTACAATGAGCAGTTCTTC. It codes for CAWSRGTSGSFAYNEQFF.

In the case of this clone: Relative to the germline gene, one junction end is altered; a read error may explain this. The chain carries TRBV2 and TRBJ2-7, with 9 nucleotides matching TRBD1. This CDR3 contains 14 residues. Germline V gene sequence: CDR1 SNHLY, CDR2 FYNNEI. The CDR3 DNA is TGTGCCAGCAGGCCCGGGACAGGGTCCTCCGAGCAGTACTTC. This translates into CASRPGTGSSEQYF.

The V gene is TRBV9, the J gene TRBJ1-2; D not resolved. V shed 0 bases and J shed 2 bases, with 14 bases lying between them. Germline CDR1 SGDLS, CDR2 YYNGEE. CDR3 length: 16 residues. The CDR3 is CASSVGGSVGNYGYTF. DNA for the CDR3: TGTGCCAGCAGCGTAGGAGGGAGTGTGGGGAACTATGGCTACACCTTC.

The V and J genes are TRBV4-1 and TRBJ2-1, with 15 bases matching TRBD2. This CDR3 comprises 15 residues. V shed 3 bases, J shed 10 bases, and the junction held 4 bases outside the gene matches. Germline CDR1 reads MGHRA; CDR2 reads YSYEKL. The CDR3 DNA reads TGCGCCAGCAGCCAGGGACTAGCGGGGGGCGGGGAGCAGTTCTTC. Protein sequence: CASSQGLAGGGEQFF.